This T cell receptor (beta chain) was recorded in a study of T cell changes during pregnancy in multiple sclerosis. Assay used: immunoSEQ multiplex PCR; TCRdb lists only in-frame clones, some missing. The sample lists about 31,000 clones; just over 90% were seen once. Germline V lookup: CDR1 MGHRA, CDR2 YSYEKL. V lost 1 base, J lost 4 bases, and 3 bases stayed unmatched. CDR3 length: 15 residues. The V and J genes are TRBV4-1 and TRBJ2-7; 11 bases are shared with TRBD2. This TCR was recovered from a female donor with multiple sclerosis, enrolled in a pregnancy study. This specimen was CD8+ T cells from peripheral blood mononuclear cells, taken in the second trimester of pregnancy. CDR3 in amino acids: CASSQGLAGMYEQYF. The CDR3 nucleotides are TGCGCCAGCAGCCAAGGACTAGCGGGAATGTACGAGCAGTACTTC.